Shown below are 27 T cell receptor beta chains from a single sample sequenced in a study of identical twins. TCRdb fed the 5' RACE reads into MiXCR, producing one record per CDR3 protein. The sample carries a few hundred thousand distinct CDR3 sequences, 6.5% to 9.5% recorded once. This sample was also put to use in a study of yellow fever vaccine responses in identical twins.

Material for sequencing was CD8+ T cells sorted from blood. Receptors were obtained from a woman younger than 35 in good health.

The chain carries TRBV3-1 and TRBJ2-7; the D call may be TRBD1 or TRBD2 (5 bases each). The CDR3 runs 15 residues. V was pared by 3 bases and J by 5 bases, with 17 bases between. Germline CDR1 and CDR2: LGHDT and YNNKEL (reference sequence). In DNA form, the CDR3 reads TGTGCCAGCAGCCATTCCTGGGGGAGCGAGAACGAGCAGTACTTC. Amino acids: CASSHSWGSENEQYF.

This clonotype was seen a handful of times. The CDR3, as DNA: TGTGCCAGCAGTTTACACCTAGCGGGAGATTACAATGAGCAGTTCTTC. Protein sequence: CASSLHLAGDYNEQFF. The J gene is TRBJ2-1, the V gene TRBV12-3 or TRBV12-4; the match to TRBD2 covers 10 bases. With 2 bases clipped from V and 4 bases from J, the junction kept 5 bases outside the gene matches. The CDR3 loop spans 16 amino acids.

This clonotype was detected only a few times. The chain recombines TRBV4-3 with TRBJ2-7, with 8 bases fitting TRBD2. Germline CDR1 reads LGHNA; CDR2 reads YSLEER. CDR3 size: 12 residues. The J segment lost 5 bases and the V segment lost 11 bases, leaving 8 bases of the junction unmatched. The CDR3 is CARGGERHEQYF. Here the CDR3 DNA reads TGCGCCCGGGGGGGGGAGAGGCACGAGCAGTACTTC.

This chain uses TRBV20-1 with TRBJ1-1; D is undetermined. Per the germline V gene, CDR1 is DFQATT and CDR2 is SNEGSKA (reference sequence). Trimming stripped 1 base from V and 6 bases from J, with 12 bases between. The CDR3 is 13 residues long. CDR3: CSARAPYDAEAFF. CDR3 nucleotide sequence: TGCAGTGCTAGAGCTCCGTACGATGCTGAAGCTTTCTTT.

The sample holds a few counts of this clonotype. This chain links TRBV11-2 with TRBJ2-4, with 8 bases aligning to TRBD2. The germline V gene has CDR1 SGHAT and CDR2 FQNNGV. Trimming removed 4 bases from V and 3 bases from J; junction bases left unmatched: 14. The CDR3 is made up of 18 amino acids. CDR3 sequence: CASSSLPAGGLVKNIQYF. The CDR3 nucleotides read TGTGCCAGCAGCTCACTCCCGGCGGGGGGTTTAGTCAAAAACATTCAGTACTTC.

This clonotype has just a few counts. The V call is TRBV5-1, the J call TRBJ2-7; weak D call: TRBD1 (6 bases). The CDR3 is 14 residues long. Germline CDR1 SGHRS, CDR2 YFSETQ. Trimming cost V 6 bases and J 2 bases, with 15 bases left between them. This CDR3 reads CASTNTGFPYEQYF. CDR3 in DNA: TGCGCCAGCACCAATACAGGGTTTCCCTACGAGCAGTACTTC.

The table lists this clonotype with a few counts. The V gene is TRBV15, the J gene TRBJ2-7, with D possibly being TRBD1 (5 bases). V shed 3 bases and J shed 2 bases, with 8 bases lying between them. This CDR3 has 13 residues. The germline gives CDR1 LNHNV, CDR2 YYDKDF (reference sequence). Written as DNA, the CDR3 is TGTGCCACCAGCAGCAGGGAAACCTACGAGCAGTACTTC. Translation gives CATSSRETYEQYF.

This clonotype was found a few times. This chain joins TRBV14 and TRBJ1-1; 7 bases are a match to TRBD1. The CDR3 has 16 amino acids. V shed 5 bases and J 0 bases; nucleotides not matched to a gene: 9. Germline lookup yields CDR1 SGHDN and CDR2 FVKESK. The CDR3 DNA is TGTGCCAGCAGCGCCCGGACAGGATCCCTGAACACTGAAGCTTTCTTT. Residues: CASSARTGSLNTEAFF. The full variable domain, completed using reference TRBV14 and TRBJ1-1, is EAGVTQFPSHSVIEKGQTVTLRCDPISGHDNLYWYRRVMGKEIKFLLHFVKESKQDESGMPNNRFLAERTGGTYSTLKVQPAELEDSGVYFCASSARTGSLNTEAFFGQGTRLTVV.

Many counts were recorded for this clonotype. The chain has TRBV21-1 and TRBJ2-3; the tabulated D call, TRBD1, remains unverified against the DNA. TRBV21-1 is recorded as a pseudogene. The CDR3 totals 14 residues. This chain's CDR3 is CASSKDRGTDTQYF. CDR3 DNA: TGTGCCAGCAGCAAGGACAGGGGCACAGATACGCAGTATTTT.

The sample holds many counts of this clonotype. The genes are TRBV2 and TRBJ2-2; D ambiguous. Germline V CDR1 and CDR2: SNHLY, FYNNEI. The CDR3 is made up of 14 amino acids. Between the trimmed V and J ends, which lost 0 bases and 7 bases, there was a span of 9 bases. The CDR3 loop reads CASSEARSGGELFF. CDR3 coding DNA: TGTGCCAGCAGTGAAGCGAGGAGTGGCGGGGAGCTGTTTTTT.

This clonotype showed up just a few times. The CDR3 DNA reads TGCAGCGGTAAACAGGGGGACGGTGGCTACACCTTC. Translating it yields CSGKQGDGGYTF. The chain is built from TRBV29-1 and TRBJ1-2; 8 positions match TRBD1. J gave up 7 bases and V 7 bases, and 8 bases lay outside the gene matches. This CDR3 has 12 amino acids. Germline V gene sequence: CDR1 SQVTM, CDR2 ANQGSEA.

This clonotype showed up just a few times. The chain joins TRBV7-6 to TRBJ1-1; D is possibly TRBD1 (5 bases). CDR1 and CDR2 (germline): SGHVS, FNYEAQ. Trimming removed 1 base from V and 3 bases from J, with 15 bases in between. The CDR3 extends over 16 amino acids. DNA for the CDR3: TGTGCCAGCAGCTTAGGATTTGGGTGGGGGGACACTGAAGCTTTCTTT. Translation: CASSLGFGWGDTEAFF.

This clonotype was seen ten or more times. V and J are TRBV5-1 and TRBJ2-7; no clear D gene. Trimming removed 0 bases from V and 5 bases from J, with 9 bases in between. The CDR3 runs 13 residues. Germline CDR1 SGHRS, CDR2 YFSETQ. The CDR3 coding sequence is TGCGCCAGCAGCTTGGAGATGCTCCACGAGCAGTACTTC. This translates into CASSLEMLHEQYF. Drawing the rest from reference TRBV5-1 and TRBJ2-7, the complete variable domain is KAGVTQTPRYLIKTRGQQVTLSCSPISGHRSVSWYQQTPGQGLQFLFEYFSETQRNKGNFPGRFSGRQFSNSRSEMNVSTLELGDSALYLCASSLEMLHEQYFGPGTRLTVT.

The CDR3 bases are TGTGCCATCAGTGAAGACCCCGGGGAGCTGTTTTTT. It translates to CAISEDPGELFF. The chain couples TRBV10-3 to TRBJ2-2; unclear D gene. The germline gives CDR1 ENHRY, CDR2 SYGVKD. The V end was cut by 3 bases, the J end by 6 bases, with 5 bases between. CDR3 length: 12 amino acids.

The chain employs TRBV6-2 or TRBV6-3 and TRBJ2-1, with 9 bases identical to TRBD2. This CDR3 spans 15 amino acids. Germline lookup yields CDR1 MNHEY and CDR2 SVGEGT. V lost 5 bases, J lost 3 bases, and 5 bases stayed unmatched. The CDR3 DNA sequence: TGTGCCAGCAGTCCGACTAGCGGATACTACAATGAGCAGTTCTTC. Translated, it gives CASSPTSGYYNEQFF.

This clonotype was seen only a few times. The chain joins TRBV5-6 to TRBJ2-7; 9 bases agree with TRBD2. Trimming cost V 3 bases and J 4 bases; bases outside gene matches: 8. Germline V lookup: CDR1 SGHDT, CDR2 YYEEEE. This CDR3 region has 15 residues. CDR3 residues: CASSYRLADPYEQYF. The CDR3 nucleotides are TGTGCCAGCAGCTACAGACTAGCGGATCCTTACGAGCAGTACTTC. Full variable domain (missing parts from reference TRBV5-6 and TRBJ2-7): DAGVTQSPTHLIKTRGQQVTLRCSPKSGHDTVSWYQQALGQGPQFIFQYYEEEERQRGNFPDRFSGHQFPNYSSELNVNALLLGDSALYLCASSYRLADPYEQYFGPGTRLTVT.

The chain links TRBV20-1 to TRBJ2-3; D may be TRBD2 (7 bases). V was shortened by 5 bases and J by 3 bases, with 12 bases between the two germline ends. The CDR3 runs 13 residues. Germline CDR1 reads DFQATT; CDR2 reads SNEGSKA (reference sequence). The DNA of the CDR3 is TGCAGTGCTTTGGGGGGGCGAACAGATACGCAGTATTTT. Translating gives CSALGGRTDTQYF.

The gene calls are TRBV15 and TRBJ2-5; the D is unclear. The CDR3 is 16 residues long. Germline loops: CDR1 LNHNV, CDR2 YYDKDF (reference sequence). The germline V and J ends were trimmed by 1 base and 2 bases, with 14 bases remaining between them. The CDR3 nucleotides are TGTGCCACCAGCAGAGCGGTAGTAGGGCTACAAGAGACCCAGTACTTC. This sequence encodes CATSRAVVGLQETQYF.

The table lists this clonotype with many counts. The chain combines TRBV4-3 with TRBJ2-1; TRBD2 agrees at 8 bases. CDR3 length: 15 amino acids. Unmatched junction bases numbered 7, after V lost 1 base and J lost 8 bases. Germline CDR1 is LGHNA and CDR2 is YSLEER. The CDR3 is CASSQGTGGWDEQFF. The CDR3 DNA sequence: TGCGCCAGCAGCCAAGGGACGGGAGGGTGGGATGAGCAGTTCTTC.

The rearrangement links TRBV15 to TRBJ1-3; 7 bases map to TRBD1. The CDR3 sequence is 15 residues long. J gave up 4 bases and V 0 bases, and 3 bases lay outside the gene matches. Germline values: CDR1 LNHNV, CDR2 YYDKDF (reference sequence). The CDR3 reads CATSREGGAGNTIYF. CDR3 bases: TGTGCCACCAGCAGAGAAGGGGGCGCGGGAAACACCATATATTTT. Using reference TRBV15 and TRBJ1-3 for the parts outside the CDR3, the full variable domain is DAMVIQNPRYQVTQFGKPVTLSCSQTLNHNVMYWYQQKSSQAPKLLFHYYDKDFNNEADTPDNFQSRRPNTSFCFLDIRSPGLGDTAMYLCATSREGGAGNTIYFGEGSWLTVV.

This clonotype was picked up a small number of times. The chain joins TRBV28 to TRBJ2-3, with 11 bases aligning to TRBD2. V lost 4 bases and J lost 7; bases outside the gene matches: 4. Germline CDR1 MDHEN, CDR2 SYDVKM. This CDR3 is built from 14 residues. CDR3 nucleotides: TGTGCCAGCAGTTCCCGACTAGCGGGAAATACGCAGTATTTT. Residues: CASSSRLAGNTQYF.

This clonotype was detected many times. The chain couples TRBV20-1 to TRBJ2-7, with D perhaps matching TRBD1 (6 bases). Deletions cut 5 bases from V and 3 bases from J, with 11 bases between. The germline V gene encodes CDR1 DFQATT and CDR2 SNEGSKA (reference sequence). This CDR3 is built from 12 residues. DNA for the CDR3: TGCAGTGCTCCCGACAGGAGCTACGAGCAGTACTTC. This translates into CSAPDRSYEQYF.

The chain joins TRBV9 to TRBJ2-6; unclear D gene. V gave up 3 bases and J gave up 0 bases, with 10 bases separating them. The CDR3 covers 16 residues. The germline gives CDR1 SGDLS, CDR2 YYNGEE. CDR3 amino acids: CASSESQSSGANVLTF. CDR3 coding DNA: TGTGCCAGCAGCGAGTCACAGAGCTCTGGGGCCAACGTCCTGACTTTC.

This CDR3 is CSARVGGVYEQYF. As DNA, the CDR3 is TGCAGTGCCCGTGTGGGGGGAGTCTACGAGCAGTACTTC. This rearrangement joins TRBV20-1 to TRBJ2-7, with a possible D match to TRBD2 (6 bases). The germline CDR1 and CDR2 sequences are DFQATT and SNEGSKA (reference sequence). The ends were cut back, 6 bases at V and 3 bases at J, with 15 bases in the middle. The CDR3 length is 13 residues.

This clonotype was counted many times. The chain employs TRBV20-1 and TRBJ2-5, with D tentatively TRBD1 or TRBD2 (5 bases each). CDR1 and CDR2 (germline): DFQATT, SNEGSKA (reference sequence). CDR3 length equals 16 residues. V was trimmed by 2 bases and J by 5 bases, leaving 21 bases between them. This CDR3 reads CSARPTGTRDGETQYF. In DNA, the CDR3 is TGCAGTGCTAGACCCACCGGGACCCGCGATGGGGAGACCCAGTACTTC.

This sequence joins TRBV7-9 and TRBJ2-7; D may correspond to TRBD1 or TRBD2 (6 bases each). This CDR3 comprises 13 residues. Germline V CDR1 and CDR2: SEHNR, FQNEAQ (reference sequence). V was clipped by 7 bases and J by 2 bases, with 12 bases between them. Written as DNA, the CDR3 is TGTGCCAGCATGGGGGGCGAGGCCTACGAGCAGTACTTC. Translated: CASMGGEAYEQYF.

This clonotype came up a few times. The chain recombines TRBV10-1 with TRBJ2-3; 10 bases match TRBD1. V lost 8 bases to trimming and J lost 3 bases; unmatched junction nucleotides: 11. The CDR3 contains 16 residues. Germline V CDR1 and CDR2: WNHNN, SYGVQD (reference sequence). In nucleotides, the CDR3 is TGCGCCAGCCGAGGGCCCCGGGACAGGGGTACAGATACGCAGTATTTT. Amino acid sequence: CASRGPRDRGTDTQYF.